These T cell receptor beta chains were read from a single sample in a study of T-cell reconstitution after alpha-beta-depleted transplantation in children. TCRdb re-derived calls from the PCR reads in MiXCR, one entry per CDR3 protein. Among a few hundred thousand distinct CDR3 sequences listed, about a tenth were seen once. Material: PBMCs from the stem cell graft donor, obtained from the stem cell graft. Receptors originate from a human donor who donated a stem cell graft to a child with acute lymphoblastic leukemia. Each CDR3 is given with its conserved first and last residue. Each record gives: V gene, J gene, clone size, D gene, CDR3 DNA, CDR3 protein. D genes are given only for firm matches. A row's size may be missing; if present it is once, few, many or a size class.

v_call: TRBV28
j_call: TRBJ1-2
clone_size: many
d_call: TRBD1
cdr3_nt: TGTGCCAGCATTTCGGGACAGTTTTCTTCCTATGGCTACACCTTC
cdr3_aa: CASISGQFSSYGYTF

v_call: TRBV20-1
j_call: TRBJ2-5
clone_size: NA
d_call: TRBD2
cdr3_nt: TGCAGTGCTAGAGATCTTGTGCGGGAGGGAGGAGAGACCCAGTACTTC
cdr3_aa: CSARDLVREGGETQYF

v_call: TRBV3-1
j_call: TRBJ2-1
clone_size: NA
d_call: NA
cdr3_nt: TGTGCCAGCAGCCGGAGTGGGGGCGGGAGAACGGAGCAGTTCTTC
cdr3_aa: CASSRSGGGRTEQFF

v_call: TRBV12-3/TRBV12-4
j_call: TRBJ1-6
clone_size: NA
d_call: NA
cdr3_nt: TGTGCCAGCAGTTTATCCGGACAGACCGTGACACCCCTCCACTTT
cdr3_aa: CASSLSGQTVTPLHF

v_call: TRBV5-1
j_call: TRBJ2-1
clone_size: few
d_call: TRBD2
cdr3_nt: TGCGCCAGCAGCTTGGCTCTAGCGGGAGGTTCCAATGAGCAGTTCTTC
cdr3_aa: CASSLALAGGSNEQFF

v_call: TRBV24-1
j_call: TRBJ2-7
clone_size: many
d_call: NA
cdr3_nt: TGTGCCACCAGCTACCCCGGGGAGCAGTACTTC
cdr3_aa: CATSYPGEQYF

v_call: TRBV4-3
j_call: TRBJ2-7
clone_size: NA
d_call: NA
cdr3_nt: TGCGCCAGCAGCCAGGATTTTTCAGGCTACTACGAGCAGTACTTC
cdr3_aa: CASSQDFSGYYEQYF

v_call: TRBV7-6
j_call: TRBJ2-1
clone_size: NA
d_call: NA
cdr3_nt: TGTGCCAGCAGCTTAGGGGGTTGGGAGCAGTTCTTC
cdr3_aa: CASSLGGWEQFF

v_call: TRBV21-1
j_call: TRBJ2-1
clone_size: NA
d_call: NA
cdr3_nt: TGTGCCAGCAGCAAAGGGACTAGCGGGATCGTATACAATGAGCAGTTCTTC
cdr3_aa: CASSKGTSGIVYNEQFF

v_call: TRBV5-1
j_call: TRBJ1-2
clone_size: NA
d_call: NA
cdr3_nt: TGCGCCAGCACCACGGACTTCTCGGATGGCTACACCTTC
cdr3_aa: CASTTDFSDGYTF

v_call: TRBV12-3/TRBV12-4
j_call: TRBJ1-1
clone_size: few
d_call: TRBD1
cdr3_nt: TGTGCCAGCAGTTTAGGAGGGACAGCGGAGTGGGACACTGAAGCTTTCTTT
cdr3_aa: CASSLGGTAEWDTEAFF

v_call: TRBV9
j_call: TRBJ1-2
clone_size: few
d_call: NA
cdr3_nt: TGTGCCAGCAGCGTAGGCCAGGGTAATGGCTACACCTTC
cdr3_aa: CASSVGQGNGYTF

v_call: TRBV12-3/TRBV12-4
j_call: TRBJ1-1
clone_size: NA
d_call: NA
cdr3_nt: TGTGCCAGCAGCCCCCTCGGGTACAGCCAGAACACTGAAGCTTTCTTT
cdr3_aa: CASSPLGYSQNTEAFF